The entry below describes one T cell receptor (beta chain). The CDR3 totals 13 residues. Germline trimming cut 4 bases from V and 6 bases from J; bases unmatched to any gene: 4. The germline gives CDR1 SGHTA, CDR2 FQGNSA. Documented treatment: some 20 received Ad26.COV2.S at low or high dose, single or two shots; roughly five received placebo; per-sample allocation not given. At day 63 after the first vaccine or placebo injection, samples were drawn. Donation was by an adult aged 18-55 years who was in Boston. Data came from immunoSEQ multiplex PCR; TCRdb stores just in-frame clones and leaves some out. The data hold 350,000 to 500,000 clones, with roughly 88% observed a single time. The data were taken from a study of Ad26.COV2.S vaccination and SARS-CoV-2 variants. Study as a whole: Donor was one of the participants in the Ad26.COV2.S arm of the COV1001 trial.

The chain employs TRBV7-2 and TRBJ2-3, with 7 bases fitting TRBD1. This specimen consisted of peripheral blood, obtained in a trial of Ad26.COV2.S vaccine versus placebo. This receptor was taken from a person between 18 and 65 years old who received the Ad26.COV2.S COVID-19 vaccine or a placebo. The chain's CDR3 is CASSSTGVDTQYF. CDR3 nucleotide sequence: TGTGCCAGCAGCTCCACAGGGGTGGATACGCAGTATTTT.